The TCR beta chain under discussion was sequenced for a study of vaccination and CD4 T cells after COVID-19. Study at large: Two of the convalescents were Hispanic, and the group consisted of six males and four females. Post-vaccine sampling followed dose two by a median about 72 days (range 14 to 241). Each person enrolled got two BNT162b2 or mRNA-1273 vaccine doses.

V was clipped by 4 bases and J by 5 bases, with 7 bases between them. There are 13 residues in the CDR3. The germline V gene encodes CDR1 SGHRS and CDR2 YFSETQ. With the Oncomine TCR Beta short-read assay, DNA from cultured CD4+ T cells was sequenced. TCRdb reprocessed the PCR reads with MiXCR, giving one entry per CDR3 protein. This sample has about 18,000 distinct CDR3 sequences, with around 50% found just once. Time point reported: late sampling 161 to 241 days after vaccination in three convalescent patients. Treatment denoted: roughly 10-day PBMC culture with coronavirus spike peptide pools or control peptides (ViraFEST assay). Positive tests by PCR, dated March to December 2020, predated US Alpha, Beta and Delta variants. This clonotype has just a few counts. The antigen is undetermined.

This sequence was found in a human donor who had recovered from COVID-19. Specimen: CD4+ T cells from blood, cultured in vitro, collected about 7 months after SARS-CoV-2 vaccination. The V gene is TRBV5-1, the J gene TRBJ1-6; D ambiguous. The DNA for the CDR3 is TGCGCCAGCAGCGGCCTTGATAATTCACCCCTCCACTTT. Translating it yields CASSGLDNSPLHF. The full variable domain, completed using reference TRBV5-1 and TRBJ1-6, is KAGVTQTPRYLIKTRGQQVTLSCSPISGHRSVSWYQQTPGQGLQFLFEYFSETQRNKGNFPGRFSGRQFSNSRSEMNVSTLELGDSALYLCASSGLDNSPLHFGNGTRLTVT.